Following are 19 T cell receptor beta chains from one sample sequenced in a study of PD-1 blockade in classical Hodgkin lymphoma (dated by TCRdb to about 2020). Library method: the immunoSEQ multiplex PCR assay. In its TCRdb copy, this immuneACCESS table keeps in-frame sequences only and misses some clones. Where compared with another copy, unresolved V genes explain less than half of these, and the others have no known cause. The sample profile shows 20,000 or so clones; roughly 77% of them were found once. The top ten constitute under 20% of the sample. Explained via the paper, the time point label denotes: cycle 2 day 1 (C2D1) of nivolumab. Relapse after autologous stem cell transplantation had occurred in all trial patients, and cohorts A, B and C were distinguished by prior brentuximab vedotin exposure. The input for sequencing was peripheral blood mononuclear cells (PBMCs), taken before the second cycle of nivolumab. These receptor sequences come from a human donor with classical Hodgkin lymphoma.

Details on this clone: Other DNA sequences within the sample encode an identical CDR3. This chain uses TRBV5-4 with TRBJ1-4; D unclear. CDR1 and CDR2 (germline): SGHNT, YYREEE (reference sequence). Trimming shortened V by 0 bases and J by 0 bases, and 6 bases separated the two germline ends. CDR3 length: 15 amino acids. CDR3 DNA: TGTGCCAGCAGCTTGGGGGGAGCAACTAATGAAAAACTGTTTTTT. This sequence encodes CASSLGGATNEKLFF.

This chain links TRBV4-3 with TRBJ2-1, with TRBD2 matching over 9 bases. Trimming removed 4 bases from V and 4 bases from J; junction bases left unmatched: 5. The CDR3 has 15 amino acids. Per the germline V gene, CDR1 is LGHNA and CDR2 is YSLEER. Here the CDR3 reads CASSPGLATYNEQFF. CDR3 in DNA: TGCGCCAGCAGCCCCGGACTAGCGACTTACAATGAGCAGTTCTTC.

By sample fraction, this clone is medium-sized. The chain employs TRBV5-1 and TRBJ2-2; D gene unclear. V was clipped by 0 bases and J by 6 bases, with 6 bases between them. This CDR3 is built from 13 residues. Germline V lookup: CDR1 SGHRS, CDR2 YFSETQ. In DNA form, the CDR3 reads TGCGCCAGCAGCTTGGGGACGGCCGGGGAGCTGTTTTTT. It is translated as CASSLGTAGELFF.

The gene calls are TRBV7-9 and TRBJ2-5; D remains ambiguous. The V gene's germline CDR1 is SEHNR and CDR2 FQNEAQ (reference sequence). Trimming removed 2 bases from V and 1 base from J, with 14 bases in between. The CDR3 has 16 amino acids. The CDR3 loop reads CASSLFRSLGQETQYF. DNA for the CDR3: TGTGCCAGCAGCTTATTCCGGAGTCTAGGCCAAGAGACCCAGTACTTC.

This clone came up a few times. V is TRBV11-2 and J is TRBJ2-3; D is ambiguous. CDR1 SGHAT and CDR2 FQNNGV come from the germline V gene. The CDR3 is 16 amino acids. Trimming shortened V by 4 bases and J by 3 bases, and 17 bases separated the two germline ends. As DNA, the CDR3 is TGTGCCAGCAGCTCCTATCTAGTAGTCAGGACAGATACGCAGTATTTT. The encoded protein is CASSSYLVVRTDTQYF.

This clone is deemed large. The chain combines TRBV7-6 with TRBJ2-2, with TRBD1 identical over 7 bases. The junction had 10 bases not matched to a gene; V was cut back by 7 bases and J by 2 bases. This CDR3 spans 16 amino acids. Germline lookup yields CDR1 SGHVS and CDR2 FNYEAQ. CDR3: CASTGEGGPNTGELFF. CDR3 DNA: TGTGCCAGCACTGGGGAAGGGGGCCCAAACACCGGGGAGCTGTTTTTT.

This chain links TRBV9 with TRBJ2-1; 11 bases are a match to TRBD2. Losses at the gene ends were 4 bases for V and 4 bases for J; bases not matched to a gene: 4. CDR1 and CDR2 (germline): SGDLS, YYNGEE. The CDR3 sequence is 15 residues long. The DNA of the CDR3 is TGTGCCAGCAGCCCCCGACTAGCGGGGTACAATGAGCAGTTCTTC. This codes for CASSPRLAGYNEQFF.

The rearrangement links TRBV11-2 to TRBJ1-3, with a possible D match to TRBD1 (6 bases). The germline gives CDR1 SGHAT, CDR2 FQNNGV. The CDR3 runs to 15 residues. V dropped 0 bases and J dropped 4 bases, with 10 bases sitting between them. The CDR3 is CASSLDRGPGNTIYF. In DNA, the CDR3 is TGTGCCAGCAGCTTAGACAGGGGTCCCGGAAACACCATATATTTT.

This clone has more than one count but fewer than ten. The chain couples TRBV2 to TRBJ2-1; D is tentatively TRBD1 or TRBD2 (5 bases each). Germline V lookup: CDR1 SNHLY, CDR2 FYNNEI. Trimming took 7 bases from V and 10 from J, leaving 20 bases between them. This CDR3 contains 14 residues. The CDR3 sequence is CASMLDNPGREQFF. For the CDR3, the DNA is TGTGCCAGCATGCTGGACAACCCGGGGCGGGAGCAGTTCTTC.

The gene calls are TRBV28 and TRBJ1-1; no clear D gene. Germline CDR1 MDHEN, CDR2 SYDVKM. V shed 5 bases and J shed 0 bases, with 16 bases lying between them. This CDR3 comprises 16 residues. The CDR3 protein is CASSLGVSSMNTEAFF. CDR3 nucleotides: TGTGCCAGCAGTCTTGGGGTATCTTCCATGAACACTGAAGCTTTCTTT.

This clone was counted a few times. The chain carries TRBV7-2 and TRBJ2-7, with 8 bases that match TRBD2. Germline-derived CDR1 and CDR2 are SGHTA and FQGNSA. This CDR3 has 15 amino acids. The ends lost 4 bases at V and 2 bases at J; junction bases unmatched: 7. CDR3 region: CASSSSSGFTYEQYF. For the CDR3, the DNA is TGTGCCAGCAGCTCCTCTAGCGGGTTCACCTACGAGCAGTACTTC. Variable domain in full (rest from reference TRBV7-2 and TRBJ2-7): GAGVSQSPSNKVTEKGKDVELRCDPISGHTALYWYRQSLGQGLEFLIYFQGNSAPDKSGLPSDRFSAERTGGSVSTLTIQRTQQEDSAVYLCASSSSSGFTYEQYFGPGTRLTVT.

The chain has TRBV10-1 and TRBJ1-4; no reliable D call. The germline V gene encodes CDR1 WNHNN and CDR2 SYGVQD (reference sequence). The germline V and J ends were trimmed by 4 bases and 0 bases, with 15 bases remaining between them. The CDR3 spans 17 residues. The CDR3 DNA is TGCGCCAGCAGTGGATTCTTTTTAGTGGCAACTAATGAAAAACTGTTTTTT. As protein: CASSGFFLVATNEKLFF.

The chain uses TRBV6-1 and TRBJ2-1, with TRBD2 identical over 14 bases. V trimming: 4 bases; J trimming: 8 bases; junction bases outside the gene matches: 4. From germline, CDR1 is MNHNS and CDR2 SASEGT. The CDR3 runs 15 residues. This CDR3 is CASSGTSGGMDEQFF. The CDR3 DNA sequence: TGTGCCAGCAGTGGGACTAGCGGGGGGATGGATGAGCAGTTCTTC.

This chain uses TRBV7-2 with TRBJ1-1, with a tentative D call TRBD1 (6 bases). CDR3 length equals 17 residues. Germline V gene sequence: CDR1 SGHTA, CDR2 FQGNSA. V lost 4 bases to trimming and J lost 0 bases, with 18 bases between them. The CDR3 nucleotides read TGTGCCAGCAGCTATAGAGGGGGAGACTATATGAACACTGAAGCTTTCTTT. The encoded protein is CASSYRGGDYMNTEAFF.

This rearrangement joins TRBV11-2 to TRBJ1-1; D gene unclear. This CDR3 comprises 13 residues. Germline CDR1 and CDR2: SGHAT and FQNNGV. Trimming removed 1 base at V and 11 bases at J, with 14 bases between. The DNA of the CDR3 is TGTGCCAGCAGCTTAGGTTGGGAGGGTGAGGCTTTCTTT. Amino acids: CASSLGWEGEAFF.

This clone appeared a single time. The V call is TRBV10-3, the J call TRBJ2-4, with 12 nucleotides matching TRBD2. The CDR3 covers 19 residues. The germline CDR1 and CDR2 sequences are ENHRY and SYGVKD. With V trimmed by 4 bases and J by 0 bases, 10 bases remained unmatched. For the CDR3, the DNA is TGTGCCATCAGTGGGGAAACTAGCGGGGGGACCTTAGCCAAAAACATTCAGTACTTC. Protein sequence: CAISGETSGGTLAKNIQYF.

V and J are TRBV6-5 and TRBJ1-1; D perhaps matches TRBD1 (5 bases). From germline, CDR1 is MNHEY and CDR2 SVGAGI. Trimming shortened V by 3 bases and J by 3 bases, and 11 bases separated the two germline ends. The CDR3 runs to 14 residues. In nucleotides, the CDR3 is TGTGCCAGCAGTTATAATGGGGGTGACACTGAAGCTTTCTTT. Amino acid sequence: CASSYNGGDTEAFF.

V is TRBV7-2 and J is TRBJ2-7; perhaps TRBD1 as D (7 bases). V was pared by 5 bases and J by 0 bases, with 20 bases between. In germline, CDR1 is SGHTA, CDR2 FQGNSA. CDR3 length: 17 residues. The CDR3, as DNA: TGTGCCAGCAGCCCAGGGGGGTACCGGGACAGCTCCTACGAGCAGTACTTC. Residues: CASSPGGYRDSSYEQYF.

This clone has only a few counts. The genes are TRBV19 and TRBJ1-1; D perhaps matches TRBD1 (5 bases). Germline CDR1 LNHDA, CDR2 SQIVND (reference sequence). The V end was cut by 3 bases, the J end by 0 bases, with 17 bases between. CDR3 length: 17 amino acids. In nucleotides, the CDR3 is TGTGCCAGTAGTATCCGGGGGTCGGGTAAGGTGAACACTGAAGCTTTCTTT. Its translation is CASSIRGSGKVNTEAFF.